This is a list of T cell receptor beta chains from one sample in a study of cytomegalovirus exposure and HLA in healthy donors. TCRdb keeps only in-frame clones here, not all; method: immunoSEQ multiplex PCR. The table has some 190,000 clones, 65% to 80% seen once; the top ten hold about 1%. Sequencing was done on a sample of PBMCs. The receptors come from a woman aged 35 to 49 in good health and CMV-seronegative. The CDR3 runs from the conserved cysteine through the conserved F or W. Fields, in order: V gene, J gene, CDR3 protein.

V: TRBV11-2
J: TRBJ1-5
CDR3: CASSRTGEEGNQPQHF

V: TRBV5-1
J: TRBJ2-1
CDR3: CASSRGTSGRLYNEQFF

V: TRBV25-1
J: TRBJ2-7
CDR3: CASAGQGYEQYF

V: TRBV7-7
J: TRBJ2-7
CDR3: CASSLAGSQHEQYF

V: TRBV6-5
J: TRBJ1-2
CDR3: CASSLGDRMGYTF

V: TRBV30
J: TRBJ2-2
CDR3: CAWRTNTGELFF

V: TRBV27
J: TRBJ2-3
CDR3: CASRAAGGDTQYF

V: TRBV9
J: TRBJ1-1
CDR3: CASSSREGNTEAFF

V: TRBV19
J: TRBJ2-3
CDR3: CASSRTGTDTQYF

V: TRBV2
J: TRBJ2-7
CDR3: CASSADKGSYEQYF

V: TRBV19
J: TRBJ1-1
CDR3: CASKGGSFGREAFF

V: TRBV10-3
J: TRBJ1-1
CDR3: CAISGTTGGTEAFF

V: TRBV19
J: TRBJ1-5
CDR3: CASSNSGYSNQPQHF

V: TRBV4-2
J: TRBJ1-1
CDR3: CASSRSLEGQGAVAFF

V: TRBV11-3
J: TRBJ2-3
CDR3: CASSATAVDTQYF

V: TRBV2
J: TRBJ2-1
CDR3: CASSEMSSGSYNEQFF

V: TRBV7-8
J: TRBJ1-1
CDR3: CASSLSMNTEAFF

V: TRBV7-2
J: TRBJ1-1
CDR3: CASSPGHSNTEAFF

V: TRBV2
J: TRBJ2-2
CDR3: CASRTANTGELFF

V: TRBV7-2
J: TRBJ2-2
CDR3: CASSSSTGELFF

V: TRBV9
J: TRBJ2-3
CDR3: CASSKGDTSTDTQYF

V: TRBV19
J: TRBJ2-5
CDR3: CASSMGRGSQETQYF

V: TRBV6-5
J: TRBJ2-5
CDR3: CASIGTTGETQYF

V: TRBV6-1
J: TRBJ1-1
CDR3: CASRTGWETEAFF

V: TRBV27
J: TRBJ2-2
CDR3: CASSMWASGRNTGELFF

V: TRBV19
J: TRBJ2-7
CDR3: CASSRGQVRSYEQYF

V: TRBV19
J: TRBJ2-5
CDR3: CASSGGYQETQYF

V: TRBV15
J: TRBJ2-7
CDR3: CATERNPSSYEQYF